These T cell receptor beta chains were read from a single sample in a study of cytomegalovirus exposure and HLA in healthy donors. Clones were read by immunoSEQ multiplex PCR, and TCRdb kept only the in-frame ones, dropping some. The data show 150,000 to 200,000 clones, with roughly 74% seen just once and over 4% held by the top ten. Source material: PBMCs. The receptors were sampled from a male donor in good health and CMV-seronegative. The CDR3 runs from the conserved cysteine through the conserved F or W. D genes are given only for firm matches. For some rows the clone size is stated as once, few or many, or as a class when expanded; others skip it.

>TRBD1|TRBJ2-1|NA|TRBV19
CASSSTGVQSEQFF
TGTGCCAGTAGTAGCACAGGGGTACAGAGTGAGCAGTTCTTC
>TRBD1|TRBJ1-1|NA|TRBV7-3
CASSLQGEDTEAFF
TGTGCCAGCAGCTTACAGGGGGAGGACACTGAAGCTTTCTTT
>NA|TRBJ1-1|NA|TRBV19
CASRAGLMNTEAFF
TGTGCCAGTAGGGCAGGTCTCATGAACACTGAAGCTTTCTTT
>NA|TRBJ2-7|NA|TRBV2
CASSGLHEQYF
TGTGCCAGCAGTGGACTCCACGAGCAGTACTTC
>NA|TRBJ2-3|NA|TRBV20-1
CSARGRRTQYF
TGCAGTGCTAGAGGCCGCAGGACGCAGTATTTT
>TRBD2|TRBJ2-3|once|TRBV27
CASSLTSGGLSTDTQYF
TGTGCCAGCAGTTTAACTAGCGGCGGGCTAAGCACAGATACGCAGTATTTT
>TRBD2|TRBJ2-3|NA|TRBV7-3
CASSPKGRGKDTQYF
TGTGCCAGCAGCCCCAAAGGGCGGGGGAAAGATACGCAGTATTTT
>NA|TRBJ1-4|NA|TRBV5-1
CASSPDGQPLNEKLFF
TGCGCCAGCAGCCCTGATGGACAGCCACTAAATGAAAAACTGTTTTTT
>TRBD2|TRBJ2-1|few|TRBV7-3
CASSLVPGGYNEQFF
TGTGCCAGCAGCTTAGTTCCGGGGGGTTACAATGAGCAGTTCTTC
>NA|TRBJ2-2|NA|TRBV7-3
CASSTGVPGELFF
TGTGCCAGCAGCACTGGAGTGCCTGGGGAGCTGTTTTTT
>TRBD2|TRBJ2-1|NA|TRBV18
CASSRQTSGGESSYNEQFF
TGTGCCAGCTCACGACAGACTAGCGGAGGCGAAAGCTCCTACAATGAGCAGTTCTTC
>TRBD1|TRBJ2-7|once|TRBV27
CASRPLLQGREQYF
TGTGCCAGCAGGCCCCTCTTACAGGGGCGCGAGCAGTACTTC
>NA|TRBJ2-7|NA|TRBV9
CASSSSWGHYEQYF
TGTGCCAGCAGCTCAAGCTGGGGGCACTACGAGCAGTACTTC
>NA|TRBJ2-7|NA|TRBV10-3
CAISLDGSYEQYF
TGTGCCATCAGCCTAGACGGATCCTACGAGCAGTACTTC
>TRBD2|TRBJ2-5|NA|TRBV5-6
CASRPLPSGRGEETQYF
TGTGCCAGCAGACCTTTACCCAGCGGGAGGGGTGAAGAGACCCAGTACTTC